These 6 T cell receptor beta chains share one sample of origin, sequenced in a study of regulatory T cells in long-lasting Graves disease. The time point here: persistent/refractory GD, antithyroid drugs over 5 years with positive TRAb. Isolated PBMC RNA provided the starting material for the TCR library. The authors built TCR beta libraries using iRepertoire HTBI primers and Arm-PCR of CDR3 regions. MiXCR, applied by TCRdb to the multiplex PCR reads, yields one record per CDR3 protein. The sample yields about 310,000 distinct CDR3 sequences, around 23% seen once. The starting material was peripheral blood mononuclear cells (PBMCs), obtained when the disease was refractory, from a patient treated with antithyroid drugs. The receptors here all came from a female donor with Graves disease.

This clonotype was seen many times. The chain employs TRBV11-2 and TRBJ2-5; D could derive from TRBD1 or TRBD2 (5 bases each). From germline, CDR1 is SGHAT and CDR2 FQNNGV. The CDR3 runs to 14 residues. V was cut by 5 bases and J by 3 bases, with 13 bases left in between. Here the CDR3 DNA reads TGTGCCAGCAGCCACGGGGCCGGGGAAGAGACCCAGTACTTC. The encoded protein is CASSHGAGEETQYF.

The CDR3 region is CASRGQGFDEQYF. The CDR3, as DNA: TGTGCCAGCAGGGGACAGGGGTTCGACGAGCAGTACTTC. V is TRBV28 and J is TRBJ2-7, with TRBD1 identical over 10 bases. V was clipped by 6 bases and J by 5 bases; unmatched bases: 4. CDR3 length: 13 residues. In germline, CDR1 is MDHEN, CDR2 SYDVKM.

This clonotype showed up just a few times. The chain recombines TRBV19 with TRBJ2-7, with TRBD2 as a possible D gene (6 bases). Germline loops: CDR1 LNHDA, CDR2 SQIVND (reference sequence). This CDR3 region has 14 residues. Deletions cut 5 bases from V and 0 bases from J, with 11 bases between. Here the CDR3 DNA reads TGTGCCAGTAGTCGGGGGAACAGCTCCTACGAGCAGTACTTC. This translates into CASSRGNSSYEQYF.

This clonotype was counted ten times or more. The rearrangement joins TRBV7-6 to TRBJ1-4; 8 positions match TRBD1. The CDR3 extends over 14 amino acids. Germline V CDR1 and CDR2: SGHVS, FNYEAQ. Germline trimming cut 4 bases from V and 7 bases from J; bases unmatched to any gene: 5. CDR3 nucleotides: TGTGCCAGCAGCTCAGGACAGGGAGGTGAAAAACTGTTTTTT. Residues: CASSSGQGGEKLFF.

Concerning this clonotype: Possible read error: a much larger clone is one base away. The V call is TRBV28, the J call TRBJ1-2; D gene ambiguous. CDR1 and CDR2 from the germline V gene are MDHEN and SYDVKM. The CDR3 covers 13 residues. The CDR3 spells CASRAGSDTGYAF. The CDR3, as DNA: TGTGCCAGCAGGGCCGGGTCCGATACTGGCTACGCCTTC.

This clonotype has ten or more counts. This sequence joins TRBV15 and TRBJ1-5; maybe TRBD1 (6 bases). The germline V and J ends were trimmed by 3 bases and 4 bases, with 16 bases remaining between them. CDR1 and CDR2 (germline): LNHNV, YYDKDF (reference sequence). The CDR3 sequence is 16 residues long. The CDR3 bases are TGTGCCACCAGCAGCCTAAGACAGGCCGGGAATCAGCCCCAGCATTTT. It translates to CATSSLRQAGNQPQHF.